Included here is one T cell receptor beta chain sequence, with context. No antigen is known for it. The sample belongs to a study of OX40 agonist ivuxolimab in advanced cancers. General observations from the study: Dosing at 0.1 to 3.0 mg/kg was accompanied by clonal expansion of CD4+ and CD8+ blood T cells by week 6.

Using immunoSEQ multiplex PCR, the repertoire was profiled, and TCRdb retains in-frame clones only, with some absent. The data hold about 27,000 clones, with roughly 80% observed a single time. V shed 3 bases and J shed 0 bases, with 10 bases lying between them. Germline assignment: CDR1 SGHDT and CDR2 YYEEEE. The CDR3 is made up of 14 amino acids. The TCR originated in an adult with an advanced solid tumor such as melanoma, head and neck, liver or kidney cancer. The rearrangement uses TRBV5-6 and TRBJ2-7; no reliable D call. Sequenced here: CD4+ or CD8+ T cells sorted from blood, sampled in a trial of the OX40 agonist ivuxolimab. DNA for the CDR3: TGTGCCAGCAGCTCGCCCACCGGCTCCTACGAGCAGTACTTC. Translated, it gives CASSSPTGSYEQYF.